The 27 T cell receptor beta chains listed next were all sequenced from one sample in a study of metastatic and nonmetastatic thyroid tumors. Patients underwent thyroid surgery, and none had received any treatment before it. TCRdb re-analyzed the PCR reads through MiXCR. The sample lists about 59,000 clones; 15% to 20% were seen once. Sequenced material: blood. The source of these receptors is a male donor with papillary thyroid cancer or a benign thyroid nodule (not recorded which). Some clones in this sample may be carry-over from other donors' samples.

This chain links TRBV6-5 with TRBJ1-6; tentative D call: TRBD1 (5 bases). This CDR3 has 16 residues. V was clipped by 4 bases and J by 6 bases, with 16 bases between them. Germline loops: CDR1 MNHEY, CDR2 SVGAGI. CDR3: CASSSAGSSSNSPLHF. The DNA of the CDR3 is TGTGCCAGCAGTTCGGCAGGGAGTTCTAGTAATTCACCCCTCCACTTT.

This clone was seen many times. Sequence at one end of the junction differs from germline and may be a read error. The sample holds other DNA sequences that translate to the same CDR3. This chain links TRBV7-6 with TRBJ1-1; no reliable D call. The CDR3 covers 13 residues. Germline-derived CDR1 and CDR2 are SGHVS and FNYEAQ. CDR3 coding DNA: TGTGCCAGCAGCTTAGAAAGTTACACTGAAGCTTTCTTC. Amino acid sequence: CASSLESYTEAFF.

With respect to this clone: This may come from a read error, since a much larger clone is one base off. Other DNA sequences from this sample encode an identical CDR3 as well. V gene TRBV5-1 combines with J gene TRBJ2-3, with D possibly being TRBD2 (5 bases). CDR1 is SGHRS, CDR2 YFSETQ, per germline. CDR3 size: 14 residues. The CDR3 nucleotides read TGCGCCAGCAGCTTGGTTGAGGGAACAGATACTCAGTATTTT. Translated, it gives CASSLVEGTDTQYF.

The chain is built from TRBV20-1 and TRBJ2-7; 11 bases fit TRBD2. Germline assignment: CDR1 DFQATT and CDR2 SNEGSKA (reference sequence). The CDR3 sequence is 16 residues long. J lost 4 bases, V lost 4 bases, and 12 bases had no gene match. The CDR3 DNA reads as TGCAGTGCTACCTGTATGAGGACTAGCGGGTTGTACGAGCAGTACTTC. Amino acids: CSATCMRTSGLYEQYF.

This clone was detected a few times. At one end the junction does not follow the germline gene, possibly because of a read error. The chain combines TRBV6-2 or TRBV6-3 with TRBJ2-6; D gene uncertain. The germline gives CDR1 MNHEY, CDR2 SVGEGT. There are 14 residues in the CDR3. The chain's CDR3 is CASSYSPWANVLTF. DNA of the CDR3: TGTGCCAGCAGTTATAGCCCTTGGGCCAACGTACTGACTTTC.

This clone was recorded many times. The J gene is TRBJ2-3, the V gene TRBV5-1; TRBD1 or TRBD2 may be the D gene (5 bases each). Per the germline V gene, CDR1 is SGHRS and CDR2 is YFSETQ. With 4 bases removed from V and 8 bases from J, the gap between germline ends came to 17 bases. The CDR3 extends over 14 amino acids. The CDR3 DNA follows: TGCGCCAGCAGCGAGACGGATGGGGGTGCTACGCAGTATTTT. Residues: CASSETDGGATQYF.

This clone was counted ten times or more. The chain uses TRBV28 and TRBJ2-2; D may be TRBD1 (6 bases). Germline V CDR1 and CDR2: MDHEN, SYDVKM. Trimming took off 5 bases at V and 5 bases at J, with 18 bases between the two ends. This CDR3 region has 16 residues. The CDR3: CASSPQVTTGTGELFF. The CDR3 DNA reads as TGTGCCAGCAGTCCCCAGGTGACTACAGGGACCGGGGAGCTGTTTTTT.

In the case of this clone: This sequence may be a read error, since a much larger clone differs from it by one base. J is TRBJ1-2 and V is TRBV20-1; D call uncertain. Germline loops: CDR1 DFQATT, CDR2 SNEGSKA (reference sequence). The V end was cut by 5 bases, the J end by 4 bases, with 17 bases between. This CDR3 comprises 14 residues. This CDR3 is CSAPEVSDRYGYTF. The CDR3, as DNA: TGCAGTGCTCCCGAGGTGAGCGACCGCTATGGCTACACCTTC.

The chain carries TRBV5-1 and TRBJ1-2; D is undetermined. The V end was cut by 0 bases, the J end by 8 bases, with 8 bases between. This CDR3 spans 12 amino acids. CDR1 is SGHRS, CDR2 YFSETQ, per germline. In DNA form, the CDR3 reads TGCGCCAGCAGCTTGGTTTGGGAAGGCTACACCTTC. Translating it yields CASSLVWEGYTF.

This clone showed up just a few times. The rearrangement links TRBV27 to TRBJ2-7; the match to TRBD2 covers 8 bases. The CDR3 runs 13 residues. Germline assignment: CDR1 MNHEY and CDR2 SMNVEV (reference sequence). Unmatched junction bases numbered 8, after V lost 8 bases and J lost 5 bases. The CDR3 loop is CASSGGGKNEQYF. CDR3 DNA: TGTGCCAGCTCCGGCGGGGGGAAGAACGAGCAGTACTTC.

This clone was observed a few times. A read error may explain this, as a much larger clone is one base away. Other DNA sequences within the sample encode an identical CDR3. V and J are TRBV20-1 and TRBJ2-1; 10 bases agree with TRBD1. Per germline, CDR1 DFQATT and CDR2 SNEGSKA (reference sequence). The CDR3 is 14 amino acids. Trimming cost V 4 bases and J 9 bases; bases outside gene matches: 9. The CDR3 nucleotides read TGCAGTGCTATGCGCAGGACAGGGGGAAGTGAGCAGTTCTTC. Translated: CSAMRRTGGSEQFF.

Note on this clone: It may be a read error: a sequence one base away is much more abundant. The chain employs TRBV3-1 and TRBJ1-5; D is unclear. The CDR3 covers 14 residues. Per the germline V gene, CDR1 is LGHDT and CDR2 is YNNKEL (reference sequence). This CDR3 reads CASSQKGRAQPQRF. CDR3 bases: TGTGCCAGCAGCCAAAAAGGGAGGGCTCAGCCCCAGCGTTTT.

This clone came up many times. The rearrangement links TRBV14 to TRBJ2-7, with 8 bases fitting TRBD1. After removal of 3 bases from V and 0 bases from J, the junction contained 13 bases not matched to a gene. The CDR3 is 18 amino acids. Germline V gene data show CDR1 as SGHDN and CDR2 as FVKESK. Here the CDR3 reads CASSQGQVLYPYSYEQYF. The CDR3 nucleotides read TGTGCCAGCAGCCAGGGACAGGTCCTATATCCTTACTCCTACGAGCAGTACTTC.

This clone was seen repeatedly, ten times or more. The gene calls are TRBV5-1 and TRBJ2-2; D is uncertain. The CDR3 extends over 15 amino acids. Germline V gene lookup returns CDR1 SGHRS and CDR2 YFSETQ. Trimming shortened V by 1 base and J by 0 bases, and 7 bases separated the two germline ends. The CDR3 loop is CASSLRTANTGELFF. The CDR3 DNA sequence: TGCGCCAGCAGCTTGCGAACAGCGAACACCGGGGAGCTGTTTTTT.

This clone was recorded many times. An end of the junction differs from the germline gene, which may be a read error. This sample includes further DNA sequences coding for the same CDR3. This chain links TRBV7-9 with TRBJ2-1; D remains ambiguous. There are 12 residues in the CDR3. Germline-derived CDR1 and CDR2 are SEHNR and FQNEAQ (reference sequence). The CDR3 sequence is CASSFSVREQFF. In DNA, the CDR3 is TGTGCCAGCAGCTTCTCGGTGCGTGAGCAGTTCTTT.

This clone was seen at least ten times. The V and J genes are TRBV12-3 or TRBV12-4 and TRBJ2-6, with D maybe TRBD1 (5 bases). The germline V and J ends were trimmed by 1 base and 4 bases, with 8 bases remaining between them. The CDR3 is 15 residues long. The CDR3 loop is CASSLEGAGANVLTF. CDR3 sequence (DNA): TGTGCCAGCAGTTTAGAAGGGGCCGGGGCCAACGTCCTGACTTTC.

The chain links TRBV5-4 to TRBJ2-3; a weak D match, TRBD1 (6 bases). The V and J ends lost 3 bases and 4 bases respectively, with 15 bases between them. Germline CDR1 reads SGHNT; CDR2 reads YYREEE (reference sequence). The CDR3 extends over 15 amino acids. The CDR3 protein is CASSSATGIPDTQYF. CDR3 in DNA: TGTGCCAGCAGCTCGGCTACAGGGATTCCAGATACGCAGTATTTT.

This clone was seen only a few times. With a much larger clone just one base away, this may be a read error. The chain carries TRBV11-2 and TRBJ2-5; the D is unclear. The CDR3 is made up of 16 amino acids. Germline loops: CDR1 SGHAT, CDR2 FQNNGV. V dropped 2 bases and J dropped 0 bases, with 13 bases sitting between them. The DNA of the CDR3 is TGTGCCAGCAGCTTACTCCCAACAAGGGACCAAGAGACCCAGTACTTC. Amino acids: CASSLLPTRDQETQYF.

In this sample, this clone turned up many times. The rearrangement uses TRBV5-1 and TRBJ2-2; 9 nucleotides align to TRBD2. V was clipped by 2 bases and J by 5 bases; unmatched bases: 4. The CDR3 sequence is 15 residues long. Per the germline V gene, CDR1 is SGHRS and CDR2 is YFSETQ. The CDR3 region has the DNA TGCGCCAGCAGCTTTAGCGGGAGTGGTACCGGGGAGCTGTTTTTT. Encoded protein: CASSFSGSGTGELFF.

This clone was counted a few times. It may be a read error: a sequence one base away is much more abundant. The rearrangement joins TRBV28 to TRBJ2-5; no definite D call. The CDR3 is 15 amino acids. Germline values: CDR1 MDHEN, CDR2 SYDVKM. V lost 1 base and J 7 bases, leaving 16 bases between the germline ends. The CDR3 sequence: CASSLLVTRGRTQYF. Here the CDR3 DNA reads TGTGCCAGCAGTTTATTGGTCACTCGAGGACGGACCCAGTACTTC.

Comment on this clone: A read error may explain this, as a much larger clone is one base away. The chain recombines TRBV12-3 or TRBV12-4 with TRBJ2-3, with D unclear. With 1 base removed from V and 7 bases from J, the gap between germline ends came to 3 bases. The CDR3 sequence is 11 residues long. CDR3 in DNA: TGTGCCAGCAGTTTAGTATATACGCAGTATTTT. It translates to CASSLVYTQYF.

In this sample, this clone turned up many times. The chain recombines TRBV25-1 with TRBJ2-6; unclear D gene. CDR1 and CDR2 (germline): MGHDK, SYGVNS. V lost 3 bases and J 4 bases, leaving 10 bases between the germline ends. This CDR3 spans 15 amino acids. CDR3 nucleotide sequence: TGTGCCAGCAGTGAGAGTCTCGACGGGGCCAACGTCCTGACTTTC. This sequence encodes CASSESLDGANVLTF.

This clone was detected many times. Compared with germline, one end of the junction differs, possibly owing to a read error. The J gene is TRBJ2-2, the V gene TRBV7-7, with TRBD2 identical over 12 bases. This CDR3 is built from 18 residues. Germline CDR1 is SSHAT and CDR2 is FNYEAQ (reference sequence). Here the CDR3 reads CASSLGGRLAGETGELFF. CDR3 sequence (DNA): TGTGCTAGCAGCTTAGGGGGCCGACTAGCGGGAGAAACCGGGGAGCTGTTTTTT.

A word on this clone: A much larger clone lies one base from this, so it may be a read error. This chain uses TRBV7-3 with TRBJ2-3; D is undetermined. Germline V gives CDR1 SGHTA, CDR2 FQGTGA. V lost 3 bases to trimming and J lost 7 bases, with 14 bases between them. The CDR3 is 14 residues long. CDR3: CASSFRYGSYTQYF. The CDR3 DNA reads as TGTGCCAGCAGCTTTAGGTACGGCTCTTATACGCAGTATTTT.

This clone showed up just a few times. The chain recombines TRBV6-1 with TRBJ2-7; 8 bases line up with TRBD1. Germline values: CDR1 MNHNS, CDR2 SASEGT. V was clipped by 9 bases and J by 12 bases; unmatched bases: 22. The length of the CDR3 is 15 residues. The CDR3 spells CARSPGGRSSYERYF. In DNA form, the CDR3 reads TGTGCCAGAAGTCCAGGGGGCCGGAGTTCCTACGAGAGGTACTTC.

Note on this clone: This same CDR3 is encoded by further DNA sequences in the sample. This chain connects TRBV5-1 to TRBJ2-1; the D gene could be TRBD1 or TRBD2 (5 bases each). Germline CDR1 SGHRS, CDR2 YFSETQ. V was trimmed by 0 bases and J by 9 bases, leaving 22 bases between them. This CDR3 spans 17 amino acids. In DNA, the CDR3 is TGCGCCAGCAGCTTGGCACCCGAGGGGCGTGGGGGTCGTGAGCAGTTCTTC. Protein product: CASSLAPEGRGGREQFF.

A word on this clone: No conserved phenylalanine or tryptophan is present at the end of the CDR3, so a read error is the likely explanation. The rearrangement uses TRBV7-2 and TRBJ1-6; D is uncertain. The CDR3 is made up of 11 amino acids. Germline assignment: CDR1 SGHTA and CDR2 FQGNSA. The CDR3 here is CVSSHNSPLHL. The CDR3 nucleotides are TGTGTCAGCAGCCACAATTCACCCCTCCACCTT.